The 26 T cell receptor beta chains given below trace back to one sample, sequenced in a study of human T cells and chemical hapten exposure. The time point denotes: patch test 2, 6 weeks after DPC sensitization. The treatment here: therapeutic diphenylcyclopropenone sensitization with weekly scalp DPC. TCRdb recomputed calls from the RACE reads with MiXCR, one row per CDR3 protein. The sample has hundreds of thousands of distinct CDR3 sequences; under 6.5% are singletons. The sequences come from whole blood, collected in connection with sensitization to the hapten diphenylcyclopropenone (DPC). These receptors were taken from a woman aged 18-30 years with alopecia areata. Some clones in this sample may be carry-over from other donors' samples.

J is TRBJ2-6 and V is TRBV19, with D perhaps given as TRBD1 or TRBD2 (5 bases each). Germline values: CDR1 LNHDA, CDR2 SQIVND (reference sequence). V shed 6 bases and J shed 11 bases, with 8 bases lying between them. The CDR3 length is 11 residues. CDR3 in amino acids: CASRRGYVLTF. As DNA, the CDR3 is TGTGCCAGTAGACGGGGCTACGTCCTGACTTTC.

This clonotype appeared a few times. The chain links TRBV6-1 to TRBJ1-6, with D perhaps matching TRBD1 (6 bases). V dropped 4 bases and J dropped 7 bases, with 26 bases sitting between them. From germline, CDR1 is MNHNS and CDR2 SASEGT. The CDR3 consists of 19 residues. CDR3 loop: CASSAKGLQGPSTNSPLHF. CDR3 bases: TGTGCCAGCAGTGCCAAAGGACTACAGGGACCCTCCACCAATTCACCCCTCCACTTT.

This clonotype was counted at least ten times. The CDR3 region has the DNA TGTGCCAGCAGCCGTGGAACGGTCTCAACTAATGAAAAACTGTTTTTT. It translates to CASSRGTVSTNEKLFF. The chain employs TRBV6-5 and TRBJ1-4, with D unclear. CDR1 and CDR2 (germline): MNHEY, SVGAGI. The CDR3 loop spans 16 amino acids. With 6 bases removed from V and 0 bases from J, the gap between germline ends came to 14 bases.

The CDR3 spells CASSYIRGVGWDNQPQHF. The DNA for the CDR3 is TGTGCCAGCAGCTACATAAGGGGGGTCGGCTGGGACAATCAGCCCCAGCATTTT. This chain connects TRBV6-2 or TRBV6-3 to TRBJ1-5; tentative D call: TRBD1 (6 bases). The germline V and J ends were trimmed by 6 bases and 3 bases, with 24 bases remaining between them. The CDR3 has 18 amino acids. Germline CDR1 and CDR2: MNHEY and SVGEGT.

This clonotype was counted ten times or more. CDR3 in amino acids: CAIRAGLGEKLFF. In DNA, the CDR3 is TGTGCCATCAGAGCGGGACTGGGAGAAAAACTGTTTTTT. The chain carries TRBV10-3 and TRBJ1-4; D is perhaps TRBD1 (5 bases). Between the trimmed V and J ends, which lost 6 bases and 8 bases, there was a span of 13 bases. This CDR3 contains 13 residues. Germline-derived CDR1 and CDR2 are ENHRY and SYGVKD.

This clonotype has ten or more counts. The chain carries TRBV12-3 or TRBV12-4 and TRBJ1-5; D might be TRBD1 (5 bases). The germline V and J ends were trimmed by 6 bases and 9 bases, with 18 bases remaining between them. The CDR3 covers 14 residues. The CDR3 nucleotides are TGTGCCAGCAGGTTACAGGTTTCCGGGGGGCCCCAGCATTTT. This gives the protein CASRLQVSGGPQHF.

This clonotype has only a few counts. The V and J genes are TRBV2 and TRBJ1-1, with TRBD1 matching 7 bases. The CDR3 loop spans 15 amino acids. With V trimmed by 7 bases and J by 11 bases, 19 bases remained unmatched. The germline V gene has CDR1 SNHLY and CDR2 FYNNEI. The DNA for the CDR3 is TGTGCCAGCATAGACGCCGGGGACAGTAACCTTAGGGCTTTCTTT. Encoded protein: CASIDAGDSNLRAFF. Full variable domain (rest looked up from reference TRBV2 and TRBJ1-1): EPEVTQTPSHQVTQMGQEVILRCVPISNHLYFYWYRQILGQKVEFLVSFYNNEISEKSEIFDDQFSVERPDGSNFTLKIRSTKLEDSAMYFCASIDAGDSNLRAFFGQGTRLTVV.

This clonotype showed up many times. The chain links TRBV6-2 or TRBV6-3 to TRBJ1-5, with D possibly being TRBD1 (5 bases). CDR1 and CDR2 (germline): MNHEY, SVGEGT. This CDR3 has 16 amino acids. Trimming took off 5 bases at V and 1 base at J, with 15 bases between the two ends. CDR3 sequence (DNA): TGTGCCAGCAGTACCAGGACGAGGGGCAGCAATCAGCCCCAGCATTTT. Amino acid sequence: CASSTRTRGSNQPQHF.

This chain joins TRBV24-1 and TRBJ2-2; D ambiguous. This CDR3 is built from 16 residues. The V gene lost 1 base and the J gene lost 7 bases, with 15 bases spanning the gap. Germline-derived CDR1 and CDR2 are KGHDR and SFDVKD. Written as DNA, the CDR3 is TGTGCCACCAGTGATTTCCGTGACTCCCCCGGCGGGGAGCTGTTTTTT. It specifies CATSDFRDSPGGELFF.

In this sample, this clonotype turned up many times. The CDR3, as DNA: TGCAGCGTTGAAGGGGACAGGGCCTATGGCTACACCTTC. This translates into CSVEGDRAYGYTF. V and J are TRBV29-1 and TRBJ1-2; 9 bases are shared with TRBD1. The CDR3 covers 13 residues. V dropped 1 base and J dropped 4; count of bases not matched to a gene: 1. Germline lookup yields CDR1 SQVTM and CDR2 ANQGSEA.

The chain employs TRBV3-1 and TRBJ2-3; no definite D call. CDR1 LGHDT and CDR2 YNNKEL come from the germline V gene (reference sequence). The CDR3 loop spans 12 amino acids. V was shortened by 0 bases and J by 5 bases, with 3 bases between the two germline ends. The CDR3 spells CASSQEIDTQYF. DNA of the CDR3: TGTGCCAGCAGCCAAGAGATAGATACGCAGTATTTT.

The chain is built from TRBV18 and TRBJ2-7; 7 bases agree with TRBD1. There are 15 residues in the CDR3. Trimming removed 2 bases from V and 0 bases from J; junction bases left unmatched: 4. Germline CDR1 KGHSH, CDR2 LQKENI. The CDR3 loop reads CASSPDDRASYEQYF. CDR3 nucleotides: TGTGCCAGCTCACCAGACGACAGGGCCTCCTACGAGCAGTACTTC.

The gene calls are TRBV5-6 and TRBJ1-2; no clear D. Trimming pared 4 bases from V and 4 bases from J, leaving 11 bases between. The CDR3 extends over 13 amino acids. CDR1 and CDR2 from the germline V gene are SGHDT and YYEEEE. In DNA form, the CDR3 reads TGTGCCAGCAGCCCCAAGCCCACCTATGGCTACACCTTC. Amino acids: CASSPKPTYGYTF.

V usage is TRBV5-1 and J usage is TRBJ2-7; 12 positions match TRBD1. V shed 4 bases and J 6 bases; nucleotides not matched to a gene: 8. The V gene's germline CDR1 is SGHRS and CDR2 YFSETQ. The CDR3 loop spans 15 amino acids. The CDR3 DNA reads as TGCGCCAGCAGCGGTTCGGGACAGGGGGCAGGCGAGCAGTACTTC. It codes for CASSGSGQGAGEQYF.

The chain employs TRBV29-1 and TRBJ2-3; D gene ambiguous. With 3 bases removed from V and 2 bases from J, the gap between germline ends came to 12 bases. Germline assignment: CDR1 SQVTM and CDR2 ANQGSEA. The CDR3 runs 14 residues. The CDR3 region has the DNA TGCAGCGTTGAGGGTCTTACCAACACAGATACGCAGTATTTT. Its translation is CSVEGLTNTDTQYF.

This clonotype was seen a few times. This sequence joins TRBV5-1 and TRBJ2-3; D not resolved. Germline CDR1 reads SGHRS; CDR2 reads YFSETQ. The CDR3 is 14 amino acids. Trimming pared 4 bases from V and 2 bases from J, leaving 11 bases between. CDR3 DNA: TGCGCCAGCAGCGAGGATTCCTTCACAGATACGCAGTATTTT. Its protein product is CASSEDSFTDTQYF.

This clonotype was detected ten times or more. The genes are TRBV7-2 and TRBJ1-2; 9 positions match TRBD1. V was clipped by 4 bases and J by 2 bases; unmatched bases: 2. CDR1 is SGHTA and CDR2 is FQGNSA in the germline V gene. The CDR3 has 14 residues. The CDR3 DNA follows: TGTGCCAGCAGCTCTGACAGGGGGAACTATGGCTACACCTTC. Its protein is CASSSDRGNYGYTF.

The J gene is TRBJ1-5, the V gene TRBV5-6, with D maybe TRBD1 (5 bases). CDR1 is SGHDT and CDR2 is YYEEEE in the germline V gene. CDR3 length equals 15 residues. Trimming cost V 3 bases and J 0 bases, with 10 bases left between them. Here the CDR3 reads CASSSGGYSNQPQHF. CDR3 sequence (DNA): TGTGCCAGCAGCTCCGGGGGATATAGCAATCAGCCCCAGCATTTT.

This clonotype was seen many times. This chain connects TRBV7-9 to TRBJ2-3; D remains unclear. This CDR3 is 15 amino acids long. Germline CDR1 is SEHNR and CDR2 is FQNEAQ (reference sequence). Trimming removed 3 bases from V and 0 bases from J, with 10 bases in between. The CDR3 sequence is CASSFSRRSTDTQYF. Written as DNA, the CDR3 is TGTGCCAGCAGCTTTTCACGTAGGAGCACAGATACGCAGTATTTT.

At least ten counts were recorded for this clonotype. The rearrangement joins TRBV29-1 to TRBJ2-7, with TRBD2 matching 7 bases. This CDR3 region has 12 residues. V lost 6 bases, J lost 2 bases, and 4 bases stayed unmatched. Germline assignment: CDR1 SQVTM and CDR2 ANQGSEA. The CDR3 coding sequence is TGCAGCGTGAGCGGGGATACCTACGAGCAGTACTTC. Translated, it gives CSVSGDTYEQYF.

The rearrangement uses TRBV6-5 and TRBJ2-1; a possible D gene is TRBD2 (7 bases). V lost 7 bases and J lost 4, with 17 bases in between. The CDR3 loop spans 15 amino acids. Germline values: CDR1 MNHEY, CDR2 SVGAGI. This CDR3 reads CASKRTGGFYNEQFF. The CDR3 region has the DNA TGTGCCAGCAAACGGACGGGGGGCTTTTACAATGAGCAGTTCTTC.

This clonotype was counted many times. The V gene is TRBV7-2, the J gene TRBJ1-4, with no clear D. This CDR3 is 13 amino acids long. Germline loops: CDR1 SGHTA, CDR2 FQGNSA. Trimming cost V 5 bases and J 8 bases, with 12 bases left between them. This CDR3 reads CASSPTALEKLFF. CDR3 coding DNA: TGTGCCAGCAGCCCAACGGCCCTGGAAAAACTGTTTTTT. The variable domain in full, with the rest retrieved from reference TRBV7-2 and TRBJ1-4, is GAGVSQSPSNKVTEKGKDVELRCDPISGHTALYWYRQSLGQGLEFLIYFQGNSAPDKSGLPSDRFSAERTGGSVSTLTIQRTQQEDSAVYLCASSPTALEKLFFGSGTQLSVL.

The chain links TRBV7-2 to TRBJ1-1, with TRBD1 as a possible D gene (5 bases). With 3 bases removed from V and 1 base from J, the gap between germline ends came to 15 bases. The V gene's germline CDR1 is SGHTA and CDR2 FQGNSA. The CDR3 contains 16 residues. The CDR3 reads CASSFRSGGSNTEAFF. The CDR3 coding sequence is TGTGCCAGCAGCTTCCGGTCCGGGGGGTCGAACACTGAAGCTTTCTTT.

The J gene is TRBJ1-2, the V gene TRBV5-1; the D gene is possibly TRBD1 (5 bases). Trimming left V 0 bases short and J 1 base short, with 16 bases between. Germline CDR1 SGHRS, CDR2 YFSETQ. CDR3 length: 17 amino acids. CDR3 nucleotide sequence: TGCGCCAGCAGCTTGGACAAGGGGCTCCTACTTAACTATGGCTACACCTTC. This gives the protein CASSLDKGLLLNYGYTF.

This clonotype was counted between two and nine times. This chain's CDR3 is CASSVWAGKTGELFF. In DNA, the CDR3 is TGTGCCAGCAGTGTGTGGGCAGGGAAGACCGGGGAGCTGTTTTTT. V usage is TRBV2 and J usage is TRBJ2-2; a possible D gene is TRBD1 (5 bases). Germline CDR1 reads SNHLY; CDR2 reads FYNNEI. V was cut by 4 bases and J by 5 bases, with 14 bases left in between. The CDR3 has 15 residues.

This clonotype was observed many times. CDR3 sequence: CASSLAGQVNNEQFF. CDR3 in DNA: TGTGCCAGCTCACTGGCGGGACAGGTGAACAATGAGCAGTTCTTC. This chain links TRBV18 with TRBJ2-1; 8 nucleotides align to TRBD1. This CDR3 contains 15 residues. Germline-derived CDR1 and CDR2 are KGHSH and LQKENI. The J segment lost 5 bases and the V segment lost 4 bases, leaving 7 bases of the junction unmatched. Full variable domain (outside the CDR3, taken from reference TRBV18 and TRBJ2-1): NAGVMQNPRHLVRRRGQEARLRCSPMKGHSHVYWYRQLPEEGLKFMVYLQKENIIDESGMPKERFSAEFPKEGPSILRIQQVVRGDSAAYFCASSLAGQVNNEQFFGPGTRLTVL.